The sequence of this T cell receptor (beta chain) was determined in a study of blood T cell repertoires in COVID-19 (dated by TCRdb to 2018 to 2021). For the wider study: Collaborator samples came from the United States, Italy and Spain and covered acute and convalescent phases of COVID-19. The material from the prospective study consisted of cDNA or gDNA derived from T cells, B-cell-depleted T cells, or PBMCs. The sample metadata nearly always contained a de-identified subject ID, COVID-19 status, age in years and sex. HLA class I and class II types, where available, came from metadata supplied by the sample provider rather than from assay-based typing. The repertoires were released in a freely available public database meant as a resource for research on the immune response to SARS-CoV-2. The samples were drawn from the first 160 participants of the ongoing ImmuneRACE study and from 1,254 subjects provided by 6 global collaborators. Deeply sampled blood TCRbeta repertoires from subjects exposed to, actively infected with, or recovered from COVID-19 were included in the dataset. Broader findings and caveats from the paper: How much clinical and demographic metadata was included differed by source and by participant, and the metadata was provided uncurated.

Whole blood was collected in K2EDTA tubes by collaborating institutions according to the institutions' own protocols. For TCRbeta analysis, collaborator samples were shipped as frozen whole blood, as isolated PBMCs, or as DNA extracted from either sample type. TCRbeta CDR3 regions were amplified from genomic DNA using the immunoSEQ Assay, a bias-controlled multiplex PCR. Concerning the study's data processing: Nucleated cell counts per sample were estimated from amplification of reference gene primers within the assay. Sequence reads were collapsed and filtered to measure the absolute abundance of every unique TCRbeta CDR3 rearrangement. For each sample, productive Simpson clonality was calculated by taking the square root of Simpson's diversity index across productive rearrangements. TCRdb limited this immuneACCESS table to in-frame rearrangements with V and J called. A share of clones is missing; checked studies link under half to unresolved V genes, and the rest is unexplained. From that table come the V and J calls and clone size; the DNA was used to work out D and trimming. A total of tens of thousands of clones appear in this sample, about 91% of them only once. The ten largest clonotypes hold over 30% of the sample.

For this clone: This receptor's antigen is unknown. No clone much larger than this one lies a single base away; base qualities are absent.

Trimming costs V 4 bases and J 3 bases, and their ends lie 9 bases apart. Reading from cysteine to phenylalanine, the CDR3 counts 13 amino acids. The kept DNA is CDR3 alone, 39 bases in frame from the first base. Taken from the germline V gene, the CDR1 and CDR2 loops are SGHRS and YFSETQ. Material for sequencing was peripheral blood. The TCR originated in a man in his sixties or seventies with active COVID-19. Rearrangement joined TRBV5-1 to TRBJ2-3, and possibly TRBD2, on 6 matching bases. CDR3 loop: CASSRERTDTQYF. The nucleotide sequence is given as TGCGCCAGCAGCCGGGAGAGAACAGATACGCAGTATTTT.